The source of this TCR beta chain is a study of blood T cell repertoires in COVID-19. Generated by immunoSEQ multiplex PCR, the TCRdb table keeps only in-frame clones and is missing some. The sample holds 100,000 to 120,000 clones, over 65% seen once. Germline V gene data show CDR1 as SGHTA and CDR2 as FQGNSA. J lost 5 bases, V lost 6 bases, and 8 bases had no gene match. The CDR3 length is 15 residues. The origin of this receptor is a middle-aged woman with acute or convalescent COVID-19. The gene calls are TRBV7-2 and TRBJ2-2; 8 positions match TRBD2. Sequencing was carried out using peripheral blood. The CDR3 DNA reads as TGTGCCAGCAGGGCGGGGGGCCGGAGGACCGGGGAGCTGTTTTTT. Amino acid sequence: CASRAGGRRTGELFF. Variable domain in full (rest from reference TRBV7-2 and TRBJ2-2): GAGVSQSPSNKVTEKGKDVELRCDPISGHTALYWYRQSLGQGLEFLIYFQGNSAPDKSGLPSDRFSAERTGGSVSTLTIQRTQQEDSAVYLCASRAGGRRTGELFFGEGSRLTVL.